This paragraph covers one T cell receptor (beta chain) sequence. The antigen is unknown. This sample stems from a study of human T cells and chemical hapten exposure. On the study more broadly: The use of 2% DPC on about 2 cm by about 2 cm of upper inner arm skin constituted sensitization. Study-wide results and caveats: It was expanded TCRs that formed significantly more large CDR3 similarity clusters than controls did.

With 6 bases removed from V and 4 bases from J, the gap between germline ends came to 18 bases. This CDR3 has 15 residues. Germline CDR1 reads LGHDT; CDR2 reads YNNKEL (reference sequence). Source study methods: Sample TCR counts, which ranged from about 20,000 to 700,000, had a median of 95,638. Each CDR3 protein is one row after TCRdb ran MiXCR on the RACE reads. The V and J calls here are based on TCRdb, not the publication. The sample contains a few hundred thousand distinct CDR3 sequences, 5% to 6.5% of which appear only once. The sample's time point: pre-sensitization, week 0. The treatment here: therapeutic diphenylcyclopropenone sensitization with weekly scalp DPC.

This chain uses TRBV3-1 with TRBJ1-2; D is ambiguous. This receptor was identified in a woman aged 18-35 years with alopecia areata. Some clones in this sample may be carry-over from other donors' samples. The sample in question was whole blood, obtained in connection with sensitization to the hapten diphenylcyclopropenone (DPC). The CDR3 loop is CASSQRRIDLYGYTF. As DNA, the CDR3 is TGTGCCAGCAGTCAGCGACGTATAGACCTCTATGGCTACACCTTC.